The present T cell receptor (beta chain) was sequenced within a study of T cell changes during pregnancy in multiple sclerosis. Germline V lookup: CDR1 ENHRY, CDR2 SYGVKD. The length of the CDR3 is 14 residues. Trimming stripped 2 bases from V and 1 base from J, with 8 bases between. The method was immunoSEQ multiplex PCR; TCRdb's version includes in-frame clones alone and lacks a portion of them. This table has some 71,000 clones, 91% appearing once. Sequencing was performed on CD4+ T cells from peripheral blood mononuclear cells, taken in the third trimester of pregnancy. This TCR was recovered from a female donor in good health, enrolled as a control in a pregnancy study. The chain employs TRBV10-3 and TRBJ1-2; D call uncertain. The CDR3 nucleotides read TGTGCCATCAGTGAGGGTAGAAATAACTATGGCTACACCTTC. This sequence encodes CAISEGRNNYGYTF.